Below, one T cell receptor beta chain is given with its context. Its antigen remains unidentified. There are no base qualities to consult, and no much larger clone falls within one base. The time point label on this specimen signifies: new active TB diagnosis, blood taken before or within 7 days of starting treatment. Patients with active tuberculosis were defined as newly diagnosed, HIV-seronegative South African adults aged 18 years or older. Confirmation of active tuberculosis was based on positive sputum smear microscopy and/or a positive M. tuberculosis culture. Immunosequencing of unsorted cryopreserved PBMC covered, on average, around 96,000 T cells per clinical donor. These data belong to a study of T cells in tuberculosis (dated by TCRdb to 2016 to 2019). Regarding the research as a whole: To characterize T cells specific for the mycobacterial lipid antigen glucose monomycolate (GMM), the study used CD1B tetramers together with high-throughput TCR immunosequencing. Active tuberculosis patient PBMC were archived before or within 7 days of starting standard anti-tuberculosis treatment. IGRA-negative adolescents, IGRA-positive adolescents with latent tuberculosis and adults with active tuberculosis, ten per group, were compared in a South African clinical cohort.

Here is what the overall study found, with its caveats: An accuracy of approximately 90% (AUROC roughly 0.9) was reached by a classifier using the diverse GMM-specific repertoire, compared with about 70% accuracy when GEM motif frequencies were used. Which clinical samples got chosen depended on the availability of cryopreserved specimens, and the active tuberculosis cases were adults, whereas the controls were adolescents. Smaller mean NN-distances to GMM-specific TCRs were observed in active tuberculosis TCR-alpha repertoires than in IGRA-negative controls, suggesting clonal expansion of GMM-specific TCRs. The smaller NN-distances in active tuberculosis patients were driven in part by shorter CDR3-alpha lengths, while the difference seen for TCR-beta was not statistically significant.

TCR libraries were generated with the immunoSEQ multiplex PCR assay, using TCR-beta and/or TCR-alpha/delta assays for each sample. The Illumina high-throughput platform was used to sequence the amplified TCR libraries. The paper's processing steps were these. Clustering and dimensionality reduction relied on pairwise TCRdist distances among GMM-specific receptors from T cells that were either sorted ex vivo or expanded in vitro. The score assigned to each clinical repertoire was mean NN-distance, meaning the average TCRdist to the nearest 10% of tetramer-positive reference sequences. To compute GEM TCR motif frequency, the fraction of unique TCRs matching known GEM sequences by V/J usage and CDR3 length was calculated. Linear discriminant analysis with leave-one-out cross-validation, implemented in scikit-learn, was used to classify active tuberculosis. The table was pulled from immuneACCESS by TCRdb, which kept in-frame rearrangements only. Such tables lose some clones; where checked, under half of the loss comes from unresolved V genes, and the rest has no known cause. V, J and clone size were drawn from that table, and D and trimming were deduced from the DNA. The table for this sample lists approximately 40,000 clones; roughly 95% of them were counted only once. The ten most abundant clones make up roughly 4% of the sample.

Including the terminal cysteine and phenylalanine, the CDR3 comprises 16 residues. Only CDR3 DNA remains: 48 bases, in frame from the first base. V is shortened by 1 base, J by 3 bases, and the region joining them spans 15 bases. CDR1 is given as MGHDK and CDR2 as SYGVNS, both from the germline V gene. The specimen was PBMCs, collected at tuberculosis diagnosis. The clonotype was recovered from an adult with tuberculosis. Rearrangement joined TRBV25-1 to TRBJ1-2, and the D gene may be TRBD1, 6 bases matching. The nucleotides read TGTGCCAGCAGTGAATCCTGGGACAATCCGGACTATGGCTACACCTTC. The resulting protein is CASSESWDNPDYGYTF.